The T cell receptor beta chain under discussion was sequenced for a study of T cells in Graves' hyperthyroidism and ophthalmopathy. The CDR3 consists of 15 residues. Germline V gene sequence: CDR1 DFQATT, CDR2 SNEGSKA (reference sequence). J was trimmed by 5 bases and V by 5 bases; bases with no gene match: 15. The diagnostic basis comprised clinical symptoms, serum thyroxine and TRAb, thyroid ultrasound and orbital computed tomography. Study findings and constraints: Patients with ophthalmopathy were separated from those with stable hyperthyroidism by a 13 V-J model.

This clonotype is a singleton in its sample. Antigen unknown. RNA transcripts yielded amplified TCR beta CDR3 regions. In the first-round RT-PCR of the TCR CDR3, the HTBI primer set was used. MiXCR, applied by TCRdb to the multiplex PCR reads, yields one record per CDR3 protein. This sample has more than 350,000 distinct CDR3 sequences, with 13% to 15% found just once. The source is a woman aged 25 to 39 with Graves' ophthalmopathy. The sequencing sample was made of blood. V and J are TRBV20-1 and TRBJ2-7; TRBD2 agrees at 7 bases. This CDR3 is CSAGEGLSSVHEQYF. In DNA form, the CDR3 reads TGCAGTGCTGGGGAGGGACTATCTTCGGTTCACGAGCAGTACTTC.